The present entry profiles one TCR beta chain with its context. Its antigen remains unknown. The junction departs from the called germline gene at one end, perhaps through a read error. One entry per CDR3 protein results from TCRdb running MiXCR on the reads. The sample has 500,000 or so distinct CDR3 sequences, approximately 16% seen once. Germline V CDR1 and CDR2: SGHDN, FVKESK. This CDR3 is built from 14 residues. The sample is drawn from a study of T cell repertoires in cytomegalovirus infection. Study overall: It was the public TCR beta signatures that indicated both CMV infection and matching HLA type.

Study-wide points: HLA-C-restricted CMV-specific TCR beta clonotypes prevailed in the ex vivo response. Cumulative public TCR beta family frequency identified CMV carriers with the relevant HLA.

This chain links TRBV14 with TRBJ2-3, with D possibly matching TRBD1 (6 bases). The sequenced sample was CD8+ T cells from PBMCs. The TCR originated in a human donor in good health (CMV status not recorded). Some clones in this sample may be carry-over from other donors' samples. The CDR3 nucleotides are TGTGCCACCAGCATCAACAGGGCCCCAGATACGCAGTATTTT. Protein sequence: CATSINRAPDTQYF. Supplemented by reference TRBV14 and TRBJ2-3, the full variable domain reads EAGVTQFPSHSVIEKGQTVTLRCDPISGHDNLYWYRRVMGKEIKFLLHFVKESKQDESGMPNNRFLAERTGGTYSTLKVQPAELEDSGVYFCATSINRAPDTQYFGPGTRLTVL.